This T cell receptor (beta chain) was retrieved from a study of low-dose radiotherapy and immunotherapy resistance in tumors. In the study overall: With fractions of 0.5 Gy given every 2 weeks, Cohort 1 accumulated a total of 6.5 Gy. On an every-two-weeks schedule, patients received intravenous nivolumab 240 mg, along with ipilimumab 1 mg/kg every six weeks.

CDR3 size: 12 residues. The V end was cut by 6 bases, the J end by 9 bases, with 12 bases between. Germline V CDR1 and CDR2: DFQATT, SNEGSKA (reference sequence). This clonotype was picked up a small number of times. TRAV- and TRBV-specific primers were used for first-strand cDNA, which covered alpha and beta chains. With a V-primer adapter and a constant-region primer, TCRs were amplified for roughly 21 PCR cycles. TCRdb reprocessed the reads with MiXCR, giving one entry per CDR3 protein. The sample contains 13,000 or so distinct CDR3 sequences, roughly 75% of which appear only once. Administered to the donors were nivolumab, ipilimumab, aspirin, low-dose cyclophosphamide and low-dose radiotherapy.

V and J are TRBV20-1 and TRBJ1-6; a possible D gene is TRBD1 (6 bases). The clonotype comes from a human donor with advanced metastatic prostate, ovarian, gallbladder or colorectal cancer (not recorded which). This table probably holds off-target reads from a library built for another chain. CDR3 nucleotides: TGCAGTGCCCAACCGGGGGCTTCACCCCTCCACTTT. This encodes CSAQPGASPLHF.